The rows below give T cell receptor beta chains drawn from one sample of a study of cytomegalovirus exposure and HLA in healthy donors. Profiling relied on immunoSEQ multiplex PCR, and the TCRdb table lists in-frame clones only, not all of them. The table includes 150,000 to 200,000 clones, 89% detected once. The sequencing input was PBMCs. Receptor source: a man aged 18 to 29 in good health and CMV-seropositive. Each CDR3 is given with its conserved first and last residue. D genes are given only for firm matches. Rows give clone size only sometimes, using once, few, many, or a class for an expanded clone.

>TRBV11-1|TRBD2|TRBJ2-3|once
TGTGCCAGCCGCGGACTAGCGGGAGGAACAGATACGCAGTATTTT
CASRGLAGGTDTQYF
>TRBV2|.|TRBJ1-2|.
TGTGCCAGCAACATACCAGGGGAGTGGTATGGCTACACCTTC
CASNIPGEWYGYTF
>TRBV19|TRBD2|TRBJ2-1|.
TGTGCCAGTAGTATAAGGGAGGGCCGGAAAGCTGAGCAGTTCTTC
CASSIREGRKAEQFF
>TRBV5-4|TRBD2|TRBJ2-5|once
TGTGCCAGCAGCCCGGGACTAGCGGGAGGGCCGGAAGAGACCCAGTACTTC
CASSPGLAGGPEETQYF
>TRBV5-1|.|TRBJ2-5|.
TGCGCCAGCACCAAACCCCCAGGAGAGACCCAGTACTTC
CASTKPPGETQYF
>TRBV4-1|TRBD2|TRBJ2-7|.
TGCGCCAGCAGTCGGCCTAGCGGAAAAATCTACGAGCAGTACTTC
CASSRPSGKIYEQYF
>TRBV27|TRBD2|TRBJ2-5|.
TGTGCCAGCAGTTCCCGCAGGACTAGCGGGAGGGTACAAGAGACCCAGTACTTC
CASSSRRTSGRVQETQYF
>TRBV6-1|.|TRBJ1-5|.
TGTGCCAGCAGTGAATCAGGGGCTGGCCAGCCCCAGCATTTT
CASSESGAGQPQHF
>TRBV28|TRBD2|TRBJ2-1|.
TGTGCCAGCAGTAAAGCATCTAGCGGCCCTAGGGACAATGAGCAGTTCTTC
CASSKASSGPRDNEQFF
>TRBV18|.|TRBJ2-7|once
TGTGCCAGCACCCAGGGGCTAGGCTACGAGCAGTACTTC
CASTQGLGYEQYF
>TRBV30|TRBD1|TRBJ1-2|.
TGTGCCTGGAGTCCCGCAGGGGGATATGGCTACACCTTC
CAWSPAGGYGYTF
>TRBV27|.|TRBJ2-7|.
TGTGCCAGCAGTTCCCACAAGGGGCGGGGAGGACCCGACGAGCAGTACTTC
CASSSHKGRGGPDEQYF
>TRBV7-6|TRBD2|TRBJ2-3|.
TGTGCCAGCAGCCCAGGACTAGCGGGAGGCACAGATACGCAGTATTTT
CASSPGLAGGTDTQYF
>TRBV30|.|TRBJ2-3|.
TGTGCCTGGAGTTTGAGAGGAGATACGCAGTATTTT
CAWSLRGDTQYF
>TRBV7-2|TRBD2|TRBJ2-1|.
TGTGCCAGCAGCCTAAGCGGGGCGGGAGCGTCTCCACCCTACAATGAGCAGTTCTTC
CASSLSGAGASPPYNEQFF
>TRBV2|TRBD2|TRBJ2-7|.
TGTGCCAGCAGTGGGACTAGCGGTCGTTACGAGCAGTACTTC
CASSGTSGRYEQYF
>TRBV15|TRBD1|TRBJ1-1|.
TGTGCCACCAGCAGTGGACAGGGACACACTGAAGCTTTCTTT
CATSSGQGHTEAFF
>TRBV5-1|TRBD1|TRBJ2-7|.
TGCGCCAGCAGCTTCGACAGGGGTGAGCAGTACTTC
CASSFDRGEQYF
>TRBV7-2|.|TRBJ1-2|.
TGTGCCAGCACCCCTTATCTAGCAGAGAACTATGGCTACACCTTC
CASTPYLAENYGYTF
>TRBV5-4|.|TRBJ2-2|.
TGTGCCAGCAGCTTTGATCGCGGGGTCACCGGGGAGCTGTTTTTT
CASSFDRGVTGELFF
>TRBV19|TRBD1|TRBJ2-3|once
TGTGCCAGTAGACAGGGGGCGGTCACAGATACGCAGTATTTT
CASRQGAVTDTQYF
>TRBV18|TRBD1|TRBJ1-2|.
TGTGCCAGCTCACGGGGGGACAGGGAGCCTGGCTACACCTTC
CASSRGDREPGYTF
>TRBV27|TRBD2|TRBJ2-7|.
TGTGCCAGCAGTTTAGGACTAGCGGGAGGGCGGACCTACGAGCAGTACTTC
CASSLGLAGGRTYEQYF
>TRBV30|TRBD1|TRBJ1-5|.
TGTGCCTGGAGTGGAAAGACCGGGACAGGGGGTAGGAATCAGCCCCAGCATTTT
CAWSGKTGTGGRNQPQHF
>TRBV2|TRBD1|TRBJ1-1|once
TGTGCCAGTGGGGACAGCGAGAACACTGAAGCTTTCTTT
CASGDSENTEAFF
>TRBV10-3|TRBD2|TRBJ2-1|.
TGTGCCATCAGCGGAGGGACTAGCGGGAGGGGGGAGCAGTTCTTC
CAISGGTSGRGEQFF
>TRBV25-1|TRBD1|TRBJ2-7|.
TGTGCCAGCAGTGACTGGGACAGAAACTACGAGCAGTACTTC
CASSDWDRNYEQYF
>TRBV19|TRBD1|TRBJ1-1|.
TGTGCCACTACGACAGGGGTGAGTGAAGCTTTCTTT
CATTTGVSEAFF
>TRBV23-1|TRBD1|TRBJ2-3|.
TGCGCCAGCAGTATCCCCCCCCGGGACAGGGGCACAGATACGCAGTATTTT
CASSIPPRDRGTDTQYF
>TRBV11-2|TRBD1|TRBJ2-2|.
TGTGCCAGCAGGGGACAGGATCTCACCGGGGAGCTGTTTTTT
CASRGQDLTGELFF
>TRBV6-1|.|TRBJ1-4|.
TGTGCCAGCAGTGAATCGTCACAGCTTAATGAAAAACTGTTTTTT
CASSESSQLNEKLFF
>TRBV11-2|.|TRBJ2-7|.
TGTGCCAGCAGCTTAGCTGGGCAGGGAACCTACGAGCAGTACTTC
CASSLAGQGTYEQYF
>TRBV27|TRBD1|TRBJ1-5|.
TGTGCCAGCAGCGAGAGGACAGGGAGCAATCAGCCCCAGCATTTT
CASSERTGSNQPQHF
>TRBV11-3|.|TRBJ2-1|few
TGTGCCAGCAGCCCAAGGCGCGGCTCCTACAATGAGCAGTTCTTC
CASSPRRGSYNEQFF
>TRBV9|TRBD2|TRBJ2-1|once
TGTGCCAGCAGCCCCGGACTAGCGGGATTCTCCGAGCAGTTCTTC
CASSPGLAGFSEQFF
>TRBV6-5|TRBD1|TRBJ1-1|.
TGTGCCAGCAGTTACGGACAGGGGTGGACTGAAGCTTTCTTT
CASSYGQGWTEAFF
>TRBV27|.|TRBJ2-7|.
TGTGCCAGCAGTTTAAGGGAAGGGACACACCGGGACAAGACCTACGAGCAGTACTTC
CASSLREGTHRDKTYEQYF
>TRBV29-1|.|TRBJ2-7|once
TGCAGCGTTGAAGATTTCGGGGGTGCAGTCCCCTACGAGCAGTACTTC
CSVEDFGGAVPYEQYF
>TRBV2|TRBD2|TRBJ2-1|.
TGTGCCAGCAGTGTACTAGCGGGGTCCTACAATGAGCAGTTCTTC
CASSVLAGSYNEQFF
>TRBV27|.|TRBJ2-3|.
TGTGCCAGCAGTAGCCTAGAGGGACTCACAGATACGCAGTATTTT
CASSSLEGLTDTQYF
>TRBV5-5|.|TRBJ2-1|.
TGTGCCAGCAGCTTACACAACTACAATGAGCAGTTCTTC
CASSLHNYNEQFF
>TRBV11-3|TRBD2|TRBJ2-1|.
TGTGCCAGCAGCTTAGGGACTAGCGGGAGTTCGTTCTTC
CASSLGTSGSSFF
>TRBV28|.|TRBJ1-4|.
TGTGCCAGCAGTTTAAAGTGGTCAGTTAATGAAAAACTGTTTTTT
CASSLKWSVNEKLFF
>TRBV6-5|TRBD1|TRBJ1-1|.
TGTGCCAGCAGTCCGGGACAGGTGACCACTGAAGCTTTCTTT
CASSPGQVTTEAFF
>TRBV5-1|.|TRBJ2-7|.
TGCGCCAGCAGCTTGGCCAGTATCGGGAGCGAGCAGTACTTC
CASSLASIGSEQYF